These 32 T cell receptor beta chains came from one sample sequenced in a study of glioma-infiltrating T cells. Amplification of TCR alpha and beta CDR3 regions from RNA used iRepertoire nested multiplex PCR. In TCRdb, the multiplex PCR reads were re-called with MiXCR into one record per CDR3 protein. The sample has tens of thousands of distinct CDR3 sequences; around 40% are singletons. Material: glioma tissue, nonneoplastic brain tissue, or PBMCs (not recorded which). The receptor set was obtained from a human donor with low-grade glioma or glioblastoma, undergoing nonglioma brain surgery, or in good health (not recorded which).

Ten or more counts support this clonotype. The genes are TRBV19 and TRBJ2-7; D is perhaps TRBD1 (7 bases). The CDR3 runs to 13 residues. Germline V lookup: CDR1 LNHDA, CDR2 SQIVND (reference sequence). V lost 5 bases to trimming and J lost 6 bases, with 14 bases between them. The CDR3 DNA reads as TGTGCCAGTAGTGCCCAGGGGGGCCCCGAGCAGTACTTC. Translating gives CASSAQGGPEQYF.

This clonotype was recorded many times. V gene TRBV18 combines with J gene TRBJ1-2, with D maybe TRBD1 (6 bases). Trimming cost V 3 bases and J 4 bases, with 21 bases left between them. CDR1 and CDR2 (germline): KGHSH, LQKENI. This CDR3 contains 17 residues. CDR3 protein: CASSPTSGGGRPYGYTF. The DNA for the CDR3 is TGTGCCAGCTCACCTACCTCGGGCGGGGGCCGTCCCTATGGCTACACCTTC.

This clonotype has at least ten counts. The genes are TRBV5-4 and TRBJ1-2; possible D gene TRBD1, 6 bases. CDR1 is SGHNT, CDR2 YYREEE, per germline (reference sequence). The ends were cut back, 0 bases at V and 7 bases at J, with 19 bases in the middle. This CDR3 has 16 amino acids. The CDR3 sequence: CASSLGTEPTIFGYTF. The DNA for the CDR3 is TGTGCCAGCAGCTTGGGGACAGAACCCACTATCTTTGGCTACACCTTC.

About this clonotype: This could be a read error, since a much larger clone is one nucleotide away. The J gene is TRBJ2-7, the V gene TRBV12-3 or TRBV12-4; TRBD1 is a possible D gene (6 bases). CDR3 length equals 13 residues. In DNA form, the CDR3 reads TGTGCCAGCAGTCCCCAACTCAGGGGCGCAATGAACTTC. This codes for CASSPQLRGAMNF.

The V call is TRBV19, the J call TRBJ1-1; D ambiguous. This CDR3 region has 15 residues. Trimming removed 10 bases at V and 1 base at J, with 19 bases between. Germline V gene lookup returns CDR1 LNHDA and CDR2 SQIVND (reference sequence). The CDR3 DNA follows: TGTGCCACCAGCAGCCAAAAGTACACGAACACTGAAGCTTTCTTT. Translation: CATSSQKYTNTEAFF.

In the case of this clonotype: Given a much more abundant clone one base away, this may be a read error. This chain joins TRBV19 and TRBJ2-5, with a tentative D call TRBD2 (6 bases). This CDR3 has 16 amino acids. Germline CDR1 is LNHDA and CDR2 is SQIVND (reference sequence). V was clipped by 1 base and J by 5 bases, with 17 bases between them. CDR3 loop: CASSIVPRDRKETQYF. Written as DNA, the CDR3 is TGTGCCAGTAGTATAGTACCGCGGGATCGGAAGGAGACCCAGTACTTC.

This clonotype was recorded many times. The chain's CDR3 is CASSLKWGRVDTQYF. CDR3 sequence (DNA): TGTGCCAGCAGCTTAAAATGGGGTAGGGTAGATACGCAGTATTTT. The gene calls are TRBV11-2 and TRBJ2-3; D ambiguous. V lost 2 bases to trimming and J lost 5 bases, with 14 bases between them. CDR1 and CDR2 (germline): SGHAT, FQNNGV. This CDR3 spans 15 amino acids.

This clonotype has a count of ten or more. This could be a read error, since a much larger clone is one nucleotide away. The V call is TRBV5-4, the J call TRBJ2-1; TRBD2 agrees at 7 bases. CDR1 and CDR2 (germline): SGHNT, YYREEE (reference sequence). This CDR3 is built from 13 residues. CDR3 protein: CAGSLREPHEQFF. The CDR3 nucleotides are TGTGCCGGCAGCTTGCGGGAGCCACATGAGCAGTTCTTC.

This clonotype was seen repeatedly, ten times or more. This sequence joins TRBV6-1 and TRBJ2-3, with no clear D. The length of the CDR3 is 15 residues. From germline, CDR1 is MNHNS and CDR2 SASEGT. Between the trimmed V and J ends, which lost 5 bases and 2 bases, there was a span of 14 bases. This CDR3 reads CASSSARSFTDTQYF. The CDR3 DNA sequence: TGTGCCAGCAGTTCGGCTAGATCTTTCACAGATACGCAGTATTTT.

This clonotype has ten or more counts. This chain connects TRBV12-3 or TRBV12-4 to TRBJ1-2; 9 bases fit TRBD1. CDR3 length: 15 residues. V lost 5 bases and J lost 2; bases outside the gene matches: 6. CDR3: CASSQDRGGNYGYTF. In DNA, the CDR3 is TGTGCCAGCAGTCAGGACAGGGGAGGGAACTATGGCTACACCTTC.

This clonotype was recorded at least ten times. The chain uses TRBV4-3 and TRBJ1-1; 11 nucleotides align to TRBD1. V lost 3 bases, J lost 4 bases, and 4 bases stayed unmatched. The germline V gene has CDR1 LGHNA and CDR2 YSLEER. This CDR3 has 15 amino acids. The CDR3 is CASSQRTGGFTEAFF. CDR3 coding DNA: TGCGCCAGCAGCCAGAGGACAGGGGGCTTCACTGAAGCTTTCTTT.

This clonotype was found many times. J is TRBJ2-1 and V is TRBV19, with D perhaps matching TRBD1 or TRBD2 (5 bases each). With 3 bases removed from V and 0 bases from J, the gap between germline ends came to 18 bases. Germline CDR1 is LNHDA and CDR2 is SQIVND (reference sequence). The CDR3 loop spans 18 amino acids. CDR3 DNA: TGTGCCAGTAGTATTCGAACCGGGACGAGACTCTCCTACAATGAGCAGTTCTTC. Protein: CASSIRTGTRLSYNEQFF.

Many counts were recorded for this clonotype. This sequence joins TRBV5-1 and TRBJ2-7, with 9 positions matching TRBD2. From germline, CDR1 is SGHRS and CDR2 YFSETQ. The CDR3 has 15 residues. The V and J ends lost 0 bases and 2 bases, in that order; junction bases with no gene match: 3. CDR3 residues: CASSLVQRGAYEQYF. For the CDR3, the DNA is TGCGCCAGCAGCTTGGTTCAGCGGGGGGCCTACGAGCAGTACTTC.

The chain carries TRBV5-6 and TRBJ2-7, with 7 bases lining up with TRBD2. V gave up 5 bases and J gave up 3 bases; unmatched junction bases: 14. CDR3 length: 16 residues. Germline V gives CDR1 SGHDT, CDR2 YYEEEE. The CDR3 protein is CASREWGGYVLYEQYF. CDR3 bases: TGTGCCAGCAGGGAATGGGGGGGGTATGTCCTCTACGAGCAGTACTTC.

Notes on this clonotype: The junction departs from the called germline gene at one end, perhaps through a read error. V usage is TRBV15 and J usage is TRBJ2-1, with TRBD2 matching 9 bases. The CDR3 loop spans 17 amino acids. The germline gives CDR1 LNHNV, CDR2 YYDKDF (reference sequence). For the CDR3, the DNA is TGTGCCACCAGCAGAGAGGCGGCTGGACTAGCGTTAAATGAGCGGTTCTTC. This codes for CATSREAAGLALNERFF.

This clonotype was seen at least ten times. The chain is built from TRBV12-3 or TRBV12-4 and TRBJ2-2, with D tentatively TRBD2 (5 bases). Trimming pared 6 bases from V and 5 bases from J, leaving 13 bases between. CDR3 size: 14 residues. CDR3 nucleotides: TGTGCCAGCAGCTCTACTAGACAAACCGGGGAGCTGTTTTTT. It yields the protein CASSSTRQTGELFF.

This chain joins TRBV20-1 and TRBJ2-1, with D possibly matching TRBD1 (6 bases). Trimming stripped 6 bases from V and 8 bases from J, with 14 bases between. The CDR3 runs 12 residues. CDR1 and CDR2 from the germline V gene are DFQATT and SNEGSKA (reference sequence). The CDR3 DNA follows: TGCAGTGCACAACCTGGGGGCTATGAGCAGTTCTTC. It specifies CSAQPGGYEQFF.

About this clonotype: Sequence at one end of the junction differs from germline and may be a read error. This chain connects TRBV15 to TRBJ2-7; D not resolved. Germline V gene data show CDR1 as LNHNV and CDR2 as YYDKDF (reference sequence). The CDR3 is made up of 13 amino acids. The CDR3 DNA sequence: TGTGCCACCAGCAGGGGTTACCTCTACGAGCAGCACTTC. This translates into CATSRGYLYEQHF.

Ten or more counts support this clonotype. V usage is TRBV28 and J usage is TRBJ2-1; the D gene could be TRBD1 or TRBD2 (7 bases each). CDR1 MDHEN and CDR2 SYDVKM come from the germline V gene. This CDR3 is 18 amino acids long. With 3 bases removed from V and 5 bases from J, the gap between germline ends came to 23 bases. This chain's CDR3 is CASSFSSMGQGGNNEQFF. CDR3 DNA sequence: TGTGCCAGCAGTTTCAGCAGTATGGGGCAGGGGGGGAACAATGAGCAGTTCTTC.

On this clonotype: A much larger clone sits a single nucleotide away, making a read error possible. The gene calls are TRBV7-7 and TRBJ2-5, with D perhaps TRBD2 (6 bases). V lost 5 bases and J 5 bases, leaving 24 bases between the germline ends. The CDR3 has 17 amino acids. Per germline, CDR1 SSHAT and CDR2 FNYEAQ (reference sequence). The CDR3 DNA follows: TGTGCCAGCAGCACGCGAGGAGGGCTAGGACGCGATGAGACCCAGTACTTC. It is translated as CASSTRGGLGRDETQYF.

This clonotype was counted many times. The gene calls are TRBV6-7 and TRBJ2-3; D is ambiguous. TRBV6-7 is an ORF; its function is uncertain. V was cut by 5 bases and J by 0 bases, with 9 bases left in between. This CDR3 has 14 amino acids. CDR3 in DNA: TGTGCCAGCAGTAAGGACCGGAGCACAGATACGCAGTATTTT. Its protein product is CASSKDRSTDTQYF.

This clonotype was picked up many times. This chain uses TRBV27 with TRBJ2-7; D gene uncertain. Germline CDR1 MNHEY, CDR2 SMNVEV (reference sequence). Trimming cost V 10 bases and J 5 bases, with 15 bases left between them. The CDR3 has 12 residues. CDR3 loop: CATEGLRHEQYF. The CDR3 coding sequence is TGTGCCACAGAAGGTCTTCGCCACGAGCAGTACTTC.

Worth noting for this clonotype: One end of the junction fails to match germline, which may point to a read error. The chain carries TRBV6-2 or TRBV6-3 and TRBJ1-2; a weak D match, TRBD1 (5 bases). CDR3 length equals 15 residues. Germline CDR1 MNHEY, CDR2 SVGEGT. The CDR3 bases are TGTGCCAGCAGTTCCCCGGACATGGGGCACTACGGCTACACCTTC. Protein sequence: CASSSPDMGHYGYTF.

This clonotype has just one count. V is TRBV4-1 and J is TRBJ2-2; perhaps TRBD1 as D (5 bases). V was shortened by 4 bases and J by 7 bases, with 22 bases between the two germline ends. From germline, CDR1 is MGHRA and CDR2 YSYEKL. The CDR3 consists of 17 residues. The CDR3 loop reads CASSPMHWAHDSGELFF. The CDR3 DNA reads TGCGCCAGCAGCCCCATGCATTGGGCCCATGACAGCGGGGAGCTGTTTTTT.

This clonotype is labeled hyperexpanded. The chain employs TRBV4-1 and TRBJ2-1, with D possibly being TRBD2 (6 bases). This CDR3 has 14 amino acids. V was clipped by 0 bases and J by 4 bases, with 7 bases between them. Germline CDR1 reads MGHRA; CDR2 reads YSYEKL. The CDR3 sequence is CASSQEGGYNEQFF. The CDR3 nucleotides read TGCGCCAGCAGCCAAGAGGGAGGATACAATGAGCAGTTCTTC.

Turning to this clonotype: One end of the junction fails to match germline, which may point to a read error. V usage is TRBV6-1 and J usage is TRBJ1-2, with D perhaps TRBD1 (5 bases). Germline CDR1 MNHNS, CDR2 SASEGT. The CDR3 has 12 residues. The CDR3 bases are TGTGCCAGCAGAGCGGGGGTCTATGGCTACAACTTC. Protein: CASRAGVYGYNF.

This chain connects TRBV4-1 to TRBJ2-1; 12 bases map to TRBD2. This CDR3 contains 14 residues. J lost 8 bases, V lost 6 bases, and 5 bases had no gene match. Germline V CDR1 and CDR2: MGHRA, YSYEKL. In nucleotides, the CDR3 is TGCGCCAGCAGACGGACTAGCGGGATCTATGAGCAGTTCTTC. The encoded protein is CASRRTSGIYEQFF.

On this clonotype: A read error is possible here, since a much larger clone lies one base away. This chain uses TRBV6-1 with TRBJ2-5; 9 bases are a match to TRBD1. CDR3 length: 14 amino acids. Germline-derived CDR1 and CDR2 are MNHNS and SASEGT. CDR3: CASGTTGGPETQCF. The CDR3 nucleotides are TGTGCCAGCGGAACTACAGGGGGCCCGGAGACCCAGTGCTTC.

The chain links TRBV11-2 to TRBJ1-1, with 8 bases fitting TRBD1. The CDR3 has 15 residues. Germline V CDR1 and CDR2: SGHAT, FQNNGV. Unmatched junction bases numbered 3, after V lost 3 bases and J lost 0 bases. The CDR3 is CASSLTGVMNTEAFF. CDR3 DNA sequence: TGTGCCAGCAGCTTGACAGGGGTCATGAACACTGAAGCTTTCTTT.

This clonotype was seen ten or more times. The germline gene is not matched at one end of the junction; a read error may be the cause. The gene calls are TRBV7-8 and TRBJ1-1; tentatively, D is TRBD1 (5 bases). The CDR3 spans 15 residues. Germline CDR1 reads SGHVS; CDR2 reads FQNEAQ. Here the CDR3 reads CASSVARDFYTEAFF. The DNA for the CDR3 is TGTGCCAGCAGCGTAGCCCGGGACTTCTACACTGAAGCTTTCTTT.

A remark on this clonotype: This may come from a read error, since a much larger clone is one base off. The chain recombines TRBV5-1 with TRBJ1-6; D remains unclear. Germline V gives CDR1 SGHRS, CDR2 YFSETQ. This CDR3 region has 13 residues. CDR3 bases: TGCGCCAGCAGAACAGAATTAGGTTCACCCCTCTACTTT. Translating it yields CASRTELGSPLYF.

Concerning this clonotype itself: A junction end diverges from the germline sequence, so it may reflect a read error. The chain carries TRBV12-3 or TRBV12-4 and TRBJ2-3, with 8 bases lining up with TRBD2. The CDR3 is 16 amino acids. The CDR3 here is CASSLASGTGPDTQYF. DNA for the CDR3: TGTGCCAGCAGTTTAGCTAGCGGGACGGGTCCAGATACGCAGTATTTC.